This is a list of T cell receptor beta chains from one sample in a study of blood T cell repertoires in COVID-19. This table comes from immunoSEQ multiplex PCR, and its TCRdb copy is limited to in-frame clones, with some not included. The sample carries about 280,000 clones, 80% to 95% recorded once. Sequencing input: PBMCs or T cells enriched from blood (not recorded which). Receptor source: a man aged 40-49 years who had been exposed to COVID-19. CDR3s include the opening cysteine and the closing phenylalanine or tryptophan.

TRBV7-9 CASSLLEGGEQFF
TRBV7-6 CASSLGRTSGKKRSYNEQFF
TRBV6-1 CASSEAEAAIKAFF
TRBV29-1 CSAQGQFVYEQYF
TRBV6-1 CASSAWTGSSSNQPQHF
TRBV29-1 CSVGPAGGDEQFF
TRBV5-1 CASSLTSGRSNEQFF
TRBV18 CASSPGPLAETYNEQFF
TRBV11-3 CASSLLTGPNTEAFF
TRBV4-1 CASSRYMQGGRTLNTGELFF
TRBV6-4 CASSVSQSTDTQYF
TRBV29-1 CSVGRDRRLAGGPVDTQYF
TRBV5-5 CASTLPGEETQYF
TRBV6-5 CASSFGQHTEAFF
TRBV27 CASRDSSYNSPLHF
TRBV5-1 CASSLLAGTNTGELFF